A single sample gave rise to the 22 T cell receptor beta chains below, sequenced in a study of shared clonotypes between healthy human individuals. Assay: immunoSEQ multiplex PCR; the TCRdb copy retains only in-frame clones and omits some. The sample carries approximately 2.5 million clones, 93% recorded once. Sequencing input: naive CD4+ T cells from PBMCs. As to subset: CD45RA+ positively selected. Receptors were obtained from a man between 18 and 35 years old in good health. Some clones in this sample may be carry-over from other donors' samples.

The chain recombines TRBV5-4 with TRBJ1-3, with D possibly matching TRBD1 (5 bases). The V and J ends lost 1 base and 2 bases respectively, with 10 bases between them. Looked up from germline, CDR1 is SGHNT and CDR2 is YYREEE (reference sequence). The CDR3 has 15 amino acids. The CDR3, as DNA: TGTGCCAGCAGCTTGTACGAGGGGCCTGGAAACACCATATATTTT. This encodes CASSLYEGPGNTIYF.

The genes are TRBV12-5 and TRBJ1-6; unclear D gene. Trimming removed 9 bases from V and 2 bases from J, with 29 bases in between. The CDR3 is made up of 20 amino acids. CDR1 is LGHNT and CDR2 is FRNRAP in the germline V gene. Written as DNA, the CDR3 is TGTGCTAGGCCCAGACCCGATCCCCGAGGGATCTGTCCCTATAATTCACCCCTCCACTTT. It is translated as CARPRPDPRGICPYNSPLHF.

The chain employs TRBV2 and TRBJ2-4; TRBD1 matches 8 bases. J gave up 0 bases and V 6 bases, and 4 bases lay outside the gene matches. This CDR3 region has 15 residues. The germline gives CDR1 SNHLY, CDR2 FYNNEI. CDR3 in amino acids: CASRKDRAAKNIQYF. In DNA form, the CDR3 reads TGTGCCAGCAGGAAGGACAGGGCAGCCAAAAACATTCAGTACTTC. Variable domain in full (rest from reference TRBV2 and TRBJ2-4): EPEVTQTPSHQVTQMGQEVILRCVPISNHLYFYWYRQILGQKVEFLVSFYNNEISEKSEIFDDQFSVERPDGSNFTLKIRSTKLEDSAMYFCASRKDRAAKNIQYFGAGTRLSVL.

In the case of this clone: One end of the junction is discordant with germline, which a read error may explain. The V gene is TRBV15, the J gene TRBJ2-3, with a tentative D call TRBD2 (5 bases). CDR3 size: 17 residues. Germline V lookup: CDR1 LNHNV, CDR2 YYDKDF (reference sequence). The CDR3 region is CATSREASYYGTDTQYF. CDR3 DNA sequence: TGTGCCACCAGCAGAGAGGCTAGCTATTACGGCACCGATACGCAGTATTTT.

As to this clone: Distinct nucleotide sequences in the sample also encode this CDR3. V and J are TRBV5-1 and TRBJ2-7; weak D call: TRBD2 (7 bases). This CDR3 spans 14 amino acids. Trimming left V 0 bases short and J 2 bases short, with 9 bases between. In germline, CDR1 is SGHRS, CDR2 YFSETQ. The DNA of the CDR3 is TGCGCCAGCAGCTTGGGCGGGGGCACCTACGAGCAGTACTTC. This gives the protein CASSLGGGTYEQYF.

CDR3 region: CASNGLGQPQHF. The DNA for the CDR3 is TGTGCCAGCAATGGACTCGGTCAGCCCCAGCATTTT. The gene calls are TRBV6-5 and TRBJ1-5; D ambiguous. Germline-derived CDR1 and CDR2 are MNHEY and SVGAGI. V was shortened by 7 bases and J by 6 bases, with 10 bases between the two germline ends. This CDR3 region has 12 residues.

The rearrangement links TRBV18 to TRBJ2-7, with D possibly being TRBD1 or TRBD2 (5 bases each). This CDR3 is built from 17 residues. CDR1 is KGHSH and CDR2 is LQKENI in the germline V gene. Trimming stripped 3 bases from V and 3 bases from J, with 21 bases between. The CDR3 loop is CASSPRHGLQDNYEQYF. As DNA, the CDR3 is TGTGCCAGCTCACCTCGGCATGGACTCCAGGACAACTACGAGCAGTACTTC.

The V call is TRBV5-1, the J call TRBJ2-3, with TRBD2 matching over 10 bases. V trimming: 0 bases; J trimming: 3 bases; junction bases outside the gene matches: 7. CDR1 is SGHRS, CDR2 YFSETQ, per germline. The CDR3 extends over 17 amino acids. CDR3 region: CASSLVRSGRETDTQYF. The CDR3 DNA reads TGCGCCAGCAGCTTGGTACGCAGCGGGAGGGAGACAGATACGCAGTATTTT.

This chain joins TRBV28 and TRBJ2-7, with 13 bases lining up with TRBD2. V shed 7 bases, J shed 3 bases, and the junction held 15 bases outside the gene matches. This CDR3 is 18 amino acids long. Germline V gene sequence: CDR1 MDHEN, CDR2 SYDVKM. The CDR3 loop is CASTMFATSGRPLYEQYF. The CDR3 DNA is TGTGCCAGCACGATGTTCGCGACTAGCGGGAGGCCTCTCTACGAGCAGTACTTC.

The rearrangement joins TRBV19 to TRBJ1-1; tentative D call: TRBD1 (6 bases). The CDR3 sequence is 15 residues long. V was cut by 5 bases and J by 1 base, with 14 bases left in between. Germline CDR1 LNHDA, CDR2 SQIVND (reference sequence). This CDR3 reads CASSGTDSGNTEAFF. The CDR3 region has the DNA TGTGCCAGTAGTGGGACGGACAGTGGGAACACTGAAGCTTTCTTT.

The V gene is TRBV28, the J gene TRBJ1-5; 7 bases map to TRBD1. Trimming at V came to 7 bases and at J to 1 base, leaving 7 bases not matched to a gene. The CDR3 covers 15 residues. The germline CDR1 and CDR2 sequences are MDHEN and SYDVKM. Here the CDR3 DNA reads TGTGCCAGCAACATCAGGGGGAAAAGCAATCAGCCCCAGCATTTT. Translation: CASNIRGKSNQPQHF.

This chain connects TRBV28 to TRBJ2-4; 7 bases are shared with TRBD2. Per the germline V gene, CDR1 is MDHEN and CDR2 is SYDVKM. The length of the CDR3 is 17 residues. The junction had 13 bases not matched to a gene; V was cut back by 7 bases and J by 1 base. Here the CDR3 reads CASTLSAGKWAKNIQYF. CDR3 DNA sequence: TGTGCCAGCACCCTGTCAGCGGGAAAGTGGGCCAAAAACATTCAGTACTTC.

The genes are TRBV6-1 and TRBJ1-2, with TRBD1 matching over 7 bases. V gave up 2 bases and J gave up 4 bases; unmatched junction bases: 7. Germline CDR1 reads MNHNS; CDR2 reads SASEGT. This CDR3 has 15 residues. The DNA for the CDR3 is TGTGCCAGCAGTGAATACGGGACAGCCTTCTATGGCTACACCTTC. Encoded protein: CASSEYGTAFYGYTF.

The chain recombines TRBV9 with TRBJ2-6; the D call may be TRBD1 or TRBD2 (5 bases each). This CDR3 region has 17 residues. The ends were cut back, 3 bases at V and 0 bases at J, with 13 bases in the middle. The germline CDR1 and CDR2 sequences are SGDLS and YYNGEE. The CDR3 region has the DNA TGTGCCAGCAGCGCAAGAGGGGATGGCTCTGGGGCCAACGTCCTGACTTTC. Amino acid sequence: CASSARGDGSGANVLTF.

The chain is built from TRBV28 and TRBJ1-4; no firm D call. This CDR3 is 13 amino acids long. Germline CDR1 and CDR2: MDHEN and SYDVKM. The V gene lost 10 bases and the J gene lost 7 bases, with 16 bases spanning the gap. The CDR3 bases are TGTGCCACCACCGAGACGATGACTGAAAAACTGTTTTTT. The encoded protein is CATTETMTEKLFF.

This sequence joins TRBV5-1 and TRBJ1-3; D possibly corresponds to TRBD1 (6 bases). The V and J ends lost 4 bases and 1 base respectively, with 18 bases between them. Germline loops: CDR1 SGHRS, CDR2 YFSETQ. The CDR3 runs to 17 residues. The CDR3 sequence: CASSLSVGGPSGNTIYF. The CDR3 nucleotides are TGCGCCAGCAGCCTCAGTGTGGGGGGGCCTTCTGGAAACACCATATATTTT.

The rearrangement joins TRBV7-8 to TRBJ2-2; D remains ambiguous. CDR1 and CDR2 from the germline V gene are SGHVS and FQNEAQ. The length of the CDR3 is 13 residues. Trimming cost V 5 bases and J 2 bases, with 6 bases left between them. In DNA, the CDR3 is TGTGCCAGCAGCCGTTATAACACCGGGGAGCTGTTTTTT. It specifies CASSRYNTGELFF.

The chain recombines TRBV2 with TRBJ1-5; no definite D call. The CDR3 totals 12 residues. Germline V lookup: CDR1 SNHLY, CDR2 FYNNEI. Trimming took 8 bases from V and 7 from J, leaving 12 bases between them. The CDR3 region has the DNA TGTGCCAGCCGAGAGGACCGACAGCCCCAGCATTTT. It is translated as CASREDRQPQHF.

A note on this clone: Compared with germline, one end of the junction differs, possibly owing to a read error. The chain uses TRBV6-6 and TRBJ1-1; a possible D gene is TRBD1 (6 bases). CDR3 size: 15 residues. Germline V gene lookup returns CDR1 MNHNY and CDR2 SVGAGI (reference sequence). The CDR3 DNA follows: TGTGCCAGCATTAAGCGAGGGGGAGGGAACAATGAAGCTTTCTTT. This translates into CASIKRGGGNNEAFF.

The genes are TRBV4-1 and TRBJ2-3, with D possibly matching TRBD2 (6 bases). The germline CDR1 and CDR2 sequences are MGHRA and YSYEKL. The CDR3 loop spans 19 amino acids. The V end was cut by 2 bases, the J end by 3 bases, with 24 bases between. The CDR3 sequence is CASSQPARKGGFGTDTQYF. The CDR3 DNA is TGCGCCAGCAGCCAACCGGCGAGGAAGGGAGGCTTTGGGACAGATACGCAGTATTTT.

This clone was seen a single time. The chain has TRBV6-5 and TRBJ1-1; no definite D call. Trimming removed 0 bases from V and 0 bases from J, with 8 bases in between. This CDR3 comprises 15 residues. The germline CDR1 and CDR2 sequences are MNHEY and SVGAGI. The chain's CDR3 is CASSYSTTVNTEAFF. The CDR3 nucleotides are TGTGCCAGCAGTTACTCGACTACGGTGAACACTGAAGCTTTCTTT.

The chain joins TRBV18 to TRBJ2-7, with TRBD2 matching over 7 bases. The CDR3 spans 14 residues. CDR1 is KGHSH and CDR2 is LQKENI in the germline V gene. Trimming took 6 bases from V and 4 from J; bases not matched to a gene: 9. The CDR3 spells CASSGLAAAYEQYF. The DNA of the CDR3 is TGTGCCAGCTCGGGCCTAGCGGCGGCTTACGAGCAGTACTTC.